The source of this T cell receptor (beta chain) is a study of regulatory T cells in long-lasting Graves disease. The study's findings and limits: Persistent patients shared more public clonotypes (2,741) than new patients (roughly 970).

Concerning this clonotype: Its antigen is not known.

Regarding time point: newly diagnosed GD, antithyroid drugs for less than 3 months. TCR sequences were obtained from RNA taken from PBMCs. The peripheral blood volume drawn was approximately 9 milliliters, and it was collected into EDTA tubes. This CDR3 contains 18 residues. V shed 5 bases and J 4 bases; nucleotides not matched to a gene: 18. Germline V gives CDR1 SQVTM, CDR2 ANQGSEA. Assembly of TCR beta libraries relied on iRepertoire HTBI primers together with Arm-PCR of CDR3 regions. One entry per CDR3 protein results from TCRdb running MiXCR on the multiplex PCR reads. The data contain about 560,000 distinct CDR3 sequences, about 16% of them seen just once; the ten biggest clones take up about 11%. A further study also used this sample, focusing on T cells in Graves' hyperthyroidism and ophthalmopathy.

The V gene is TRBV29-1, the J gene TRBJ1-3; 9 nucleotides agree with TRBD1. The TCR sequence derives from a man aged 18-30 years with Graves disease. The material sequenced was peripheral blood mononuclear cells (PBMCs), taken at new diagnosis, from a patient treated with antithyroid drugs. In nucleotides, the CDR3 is TGCAGCGTTACTAAGCCCGGACAGGGGACCTTGGGCGGAAACACCATATATTTT. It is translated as CSVTKPGQGTLGGNTIYF.